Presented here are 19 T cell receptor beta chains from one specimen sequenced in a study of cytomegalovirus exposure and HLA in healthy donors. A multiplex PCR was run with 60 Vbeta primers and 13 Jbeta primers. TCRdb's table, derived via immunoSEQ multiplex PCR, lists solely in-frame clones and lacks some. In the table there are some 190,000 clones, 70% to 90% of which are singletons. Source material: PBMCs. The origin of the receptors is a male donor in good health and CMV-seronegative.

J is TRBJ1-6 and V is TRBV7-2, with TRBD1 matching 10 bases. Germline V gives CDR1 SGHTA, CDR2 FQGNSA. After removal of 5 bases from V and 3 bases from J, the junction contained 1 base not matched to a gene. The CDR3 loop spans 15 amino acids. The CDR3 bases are TGTGCCAGCAGCCGGACAGGGGGCTATAATTCACCCCTCCACTTT. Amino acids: CASSRTGGYNSPLHF. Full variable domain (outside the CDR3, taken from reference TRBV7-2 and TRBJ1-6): GAGVSQSPSNKVTEKGKDVELRCDPISGHTALYWYRQSLGQGLEFLIYFQGNSAPDKSGLPSDRFSAERTGGSVSTLTIQRTQQEDSAVYLCASSRTGGYNSPLHFGNGTRLTVT.

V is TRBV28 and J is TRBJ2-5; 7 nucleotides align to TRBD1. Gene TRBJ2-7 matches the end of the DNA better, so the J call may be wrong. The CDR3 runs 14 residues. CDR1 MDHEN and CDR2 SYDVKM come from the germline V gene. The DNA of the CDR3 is TGTGCCAGCAGTATACTACAGGGGCCCTACGAGCAGTACTTC. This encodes CASSILQGPYEQYF.

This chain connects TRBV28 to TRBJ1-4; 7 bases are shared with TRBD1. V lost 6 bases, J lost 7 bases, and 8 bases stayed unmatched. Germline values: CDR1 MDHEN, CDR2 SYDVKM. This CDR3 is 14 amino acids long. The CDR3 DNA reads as TGTGCCAGCAGACTTACAGGGGTGGGTGAAAAACTGTTTTTT. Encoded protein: CASRLTGVGEKLFF.

CDR3 residues: CAGSDGMNTEAFF. The CDR3 nucleotides are TGTGCCGGATCGGACGGGATGAACACTGAAGCTTTCTTT. The chain links TRBV30 to TRBJ1-1, with D hard to call. Per the germline V gene, CDR1 is GTSNPN and CDR2 is SVGIG (reference sequence). The CDR3 runs 13 residues. V was pared by 8 bases and J by 0 bases, with 13 bases between.

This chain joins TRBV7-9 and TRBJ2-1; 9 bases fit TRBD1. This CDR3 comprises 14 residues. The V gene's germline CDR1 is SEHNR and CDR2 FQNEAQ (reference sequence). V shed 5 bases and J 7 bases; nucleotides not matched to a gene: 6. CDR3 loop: CASSNRDRENEQFF. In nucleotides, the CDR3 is TGTGCCAGCAGCAACCGGGACAGGGAAAATGAGCAGTTCTTC.

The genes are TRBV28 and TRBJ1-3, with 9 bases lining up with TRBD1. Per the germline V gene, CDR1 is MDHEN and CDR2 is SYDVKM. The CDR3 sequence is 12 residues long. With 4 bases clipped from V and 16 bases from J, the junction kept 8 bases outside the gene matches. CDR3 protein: CASSSRQGVLYF. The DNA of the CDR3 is TGTGCCAGCAGTTCCCGACAGGGGGTCTTGTATTTT.

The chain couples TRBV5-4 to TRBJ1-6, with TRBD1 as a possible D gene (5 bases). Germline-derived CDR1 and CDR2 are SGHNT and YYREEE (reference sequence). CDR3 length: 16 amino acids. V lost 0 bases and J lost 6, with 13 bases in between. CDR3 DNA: TGTGCCAGCAGCTTGGGGGGCCTACCGAGTAATTCACCCCTCCACTTT. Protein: CASSLGGLPSNSPLHF.

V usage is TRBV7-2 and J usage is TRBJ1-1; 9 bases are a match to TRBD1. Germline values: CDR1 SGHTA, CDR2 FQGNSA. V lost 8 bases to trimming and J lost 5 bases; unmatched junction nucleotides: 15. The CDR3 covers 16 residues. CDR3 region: CASSALITGGSTEAFF. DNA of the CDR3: TGTGCCAGCTCAGCTCTGATAACAGGGGGCTCGACTGAAGCTTTCTTT.

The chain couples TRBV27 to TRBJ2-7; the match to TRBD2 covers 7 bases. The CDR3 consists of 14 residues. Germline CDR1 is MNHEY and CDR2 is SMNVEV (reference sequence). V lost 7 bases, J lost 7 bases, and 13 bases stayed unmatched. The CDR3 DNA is TGTGCCAGCAAGTCGGGGGGTCTTCCCAGGGAGCAGTACTTC. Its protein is CASKSGGLPREQYF.

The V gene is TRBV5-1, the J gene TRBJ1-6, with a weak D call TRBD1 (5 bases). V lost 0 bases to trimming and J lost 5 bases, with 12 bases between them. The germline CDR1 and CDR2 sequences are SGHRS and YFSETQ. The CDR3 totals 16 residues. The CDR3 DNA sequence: TGCGCCAGCAGCTTGGTAGGGGATACGGATAATTCACCCCTCCACTTT. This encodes CASSLVGDTDNSPLHF.

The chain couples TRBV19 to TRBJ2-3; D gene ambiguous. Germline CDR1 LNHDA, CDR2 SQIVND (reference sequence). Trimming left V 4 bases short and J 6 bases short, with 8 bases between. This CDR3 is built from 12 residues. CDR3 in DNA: TGTGCCAGTAGTACCCCTGCGGATACGCAGTATTTT. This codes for CASSTPADTQYF.

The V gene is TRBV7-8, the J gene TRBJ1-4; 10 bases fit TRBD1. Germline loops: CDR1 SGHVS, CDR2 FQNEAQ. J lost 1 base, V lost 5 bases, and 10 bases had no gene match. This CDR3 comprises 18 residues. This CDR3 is CASSTTTGGALTNEKLFF. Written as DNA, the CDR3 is TGTGCCAGCAGCACTACGACAGGGGGCGCATTAACTAATGAAAAACTGTTTTTT. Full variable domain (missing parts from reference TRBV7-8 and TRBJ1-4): GAGVSQSPRYKVAKRGQDVALRCDPISGHVSLFWYQQALGQGPEFLTYFQNEAQLDKSGLPSDRFFAERPEGSVSTLKIQRTQQEDSAVYLCASSTTTGGALTNEKLFFGSGTQLSVL.

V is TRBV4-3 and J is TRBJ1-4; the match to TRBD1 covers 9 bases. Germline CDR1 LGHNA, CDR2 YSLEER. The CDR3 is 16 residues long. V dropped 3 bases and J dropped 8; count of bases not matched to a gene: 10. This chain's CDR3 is CASSQDPGQGKEKLFF. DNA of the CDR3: TGCGCCAGCAGCCAGGATCCGGGACAGGGAAAAGAAAAACTGTTTTTT.

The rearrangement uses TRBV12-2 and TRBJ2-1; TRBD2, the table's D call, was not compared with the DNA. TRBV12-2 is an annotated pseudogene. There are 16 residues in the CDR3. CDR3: CASRLASSAGGNEQFF. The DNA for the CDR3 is TGTGCAAGTCGCTTAGCGTCCTCAGCGGGAGGCAATGAGCAGTTCTTC.

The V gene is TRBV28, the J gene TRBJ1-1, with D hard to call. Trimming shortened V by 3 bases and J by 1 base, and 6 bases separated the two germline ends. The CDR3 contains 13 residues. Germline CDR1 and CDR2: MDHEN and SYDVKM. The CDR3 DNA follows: TGTGCCAGCAGTTTGGTAGAGAACACTGAAGCTTTCTTT. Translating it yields CASSLVENTEAFF. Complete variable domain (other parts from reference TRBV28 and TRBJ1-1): DVKVTQSSRYLVKRTGEKVFLECVQDMDHENMFWYRQDPGLGLRLIYFSYDVKMKEKGDIPEGYSVSREKKERFSLILESASTNQTSMYLCASSLVENTEAFFGQGTRLTVV.

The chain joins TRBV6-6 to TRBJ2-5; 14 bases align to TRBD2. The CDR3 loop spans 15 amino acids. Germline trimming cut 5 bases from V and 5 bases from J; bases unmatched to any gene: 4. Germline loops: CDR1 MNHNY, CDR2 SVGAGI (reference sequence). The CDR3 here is CASSKTSGRGETQYF. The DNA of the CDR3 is TGTGCCAGCAGTAAGACTAGCGGGAGGGGGGAGACCCAGTACTTC.

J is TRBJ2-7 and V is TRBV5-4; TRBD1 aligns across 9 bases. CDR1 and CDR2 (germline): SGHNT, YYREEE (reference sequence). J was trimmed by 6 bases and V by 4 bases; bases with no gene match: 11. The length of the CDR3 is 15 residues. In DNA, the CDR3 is TGTGCCAGCAGCCAGACGCTTCAGGACAGGGGCGAGCAGTACTTC. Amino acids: CASSQTLQDRGEQYF.

The DNA for the CDR3 is TGTGCCAGTAGTACTCACAGGGGAGGAGGCAATCAGCCCCAGCATTTT. Protein: CASSTHRGGGNQPQHF. The chain employs TRBV19 and TRBJ1-5; TRBD1 aligns across 7 bases. J gave up 2 bases and V 4 bases, and 8 bases lay outside the gene matches. The CDR3 is made up of 16 amino acids. Germline values: CDR1 LNHDA, CDR2 SQIVND (reference sequence).

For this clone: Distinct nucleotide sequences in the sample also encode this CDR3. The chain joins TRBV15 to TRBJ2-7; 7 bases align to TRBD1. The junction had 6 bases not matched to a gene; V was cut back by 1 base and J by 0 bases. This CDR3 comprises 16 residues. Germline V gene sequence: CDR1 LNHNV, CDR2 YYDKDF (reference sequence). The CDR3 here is CATSRGGDRTSYEQYF. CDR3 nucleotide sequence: TGTGCCACCAGCAGAGGAGGGGACAGAACCTCCTACGAGCAGTACTTC. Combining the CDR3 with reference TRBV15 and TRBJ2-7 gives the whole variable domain DAMVIQNPRYQVTQFGKPVTLSCSQTLNHNVMYWYQQKSSQAPKLLFHYYDKDFNNEADTPDNFQSRRPNTSFCFLDIRSPGLGDTAMYLCATSRGGDRTSYEQYFGPGTRLTVT.